The clone carrying this T cell receptor (beta chain) was found a few times. This specimen belongs to a study of CD8+CD57+ T cells in acquired aplastic anemia. Genomic DNA provided the template from which TCR beta VDJ and CDR3 profiles were obtained. From the reads, TCRdb called clonotypes with MiXCR, one entry per CDR3 protein. The sample contains 100,000 to 130,000 distinct CDR3 sequences, approximately 48% of which appear only once. The CDR3 contains 12 residues. Germline values: CDR1 KGHDR, CDR2 SFDVKD. Trimming cost V 5 bases and J 9 bases, with 10 bases left between them. Sequenced sample: sorted CD4+, CD8+, or CD8+CD57+ T cells (not recorded which) from PBMCs. The gene calls are TRBV24-1 and TRBJ2-1, with D perhaps being TRBD1 or TRBD2 (5 bases each). The source is a human donor in good health, serving as a control. The CDR3 region has the DNA TGTGCCACCAGTGGGGGCCGGGGTGAGCAGTTCTTC. Its translation is CATSGGRGEQFF.